A selection of T cell receptor beta chains follows, all from one sample in a study of identical twins. TCRdb re-analysed the 5' RACE reads in MiXCR, keeping a single row per CDR3 protein. Here the sample spans about 520,000 distinct CDR3 sequences, roughly 21% being singletons. The same data also went into a second study, on T cells expressing NK-cell markers.

Sequenced material: CD4+ T cells sorted from blood. The receptors come from a woman under 30 in good health. Each CDR3 is given with its conserved first and last residue. The D gene is left open where the match is weak. Clone sizes are given selectively: once, few, many, or a class where the clone is expanded.

V gene: TRBV5-1
J gene: TRBJ2-5
CDR3 length: 13
clone size: NA
D gene: NA
CDR3 protein: CASSFVGEETQYF
CDR3 DNA: TGCGCCAGCAGCTTTGTCGGGGAAGAGACCCAGTACTTC

V gene: TRBV20-1
J gene: TRBJ1-2
CDR3 length: 13
clone size: NA
D gene: TRBD1
CDR3 protein: CSARDFRQGGYTF
CDR3 DNA: TGCAGTGCTAGAGATTTCAGACAGGGTGGCTACACCTTC

V gene: TRBV5-4
J gene: TRBJ2-3
CDR3 length: 13
clone size: NA
D gene: NA
CDR3 protein: CASGAGSTDTQYF
CDR3 DNA: TGTGCCAGCGGGGCGGGTTCAACAGATACGCAGTATTTT

V gene: TRBV9
J gene: TRBJ2-1
CDR3 length: 15
clone size: few
D gene: NA
CDR3 protein: CASSLAPRNLNEQFF
CDR3 DNA: TGTGCCAGCAGCTTAGCCCCTCGCAATCTTAATGAGCAGTTCTTC

V gene: TRBV9
J gene: TRBJ2-3
CDR3 length: 15
clone size: few
D gene: NA
CDR3 protein: CASSVRSVGADTQYF
CDR3 DNA: TGTGCCAGCAGCGTAAGGAGCGTGGGCGCAGATACGCAGTATTTT

V gene: TRBV21-1
J gene: TRBJ2-7
CDR3 length: 14
clone size: NA
D gene: NA
CDR3 protein: CATIPSADSYEQYF
CDR3 DNA: TGTGCCACAATACCGTCTGCGGACTCCTACGAGCAGTACTTC

V gene: TRBV12-3/TRBV12-4
J gene: TRBJ2-3
CDR3 length: 15
clone size: few
D gene: NA
CDR3 protein: CASRSQGPRTDTQYF
CDR3 DNA: TGTGCCAGCAGGAGTCAGGGTCCGCGCACAGATACGCAGTATTTT

V gene: TRBV6-1
J gene: TRBJ2-1
CDR3 length: 14
clone size: many
D gene: TRBD1
CDR3 protein: CASTRDRGGNEQFF
CDR3 DNA: TGTGCCAGCACCCGGGACAGGGGAGGCAATGAGCAGTTCTTC

V gene: TRBV20-1
J gene: TRBJ2-1
CDR3 length: 13
clone size: few
D gene: NA
CDR3 protein: CSAVTPTQHEQFF
CDR3 DNA: TGCAGTGCCGTGACGCCTACGCAGCATGAGCAGTTCTTC

V gene: TRBV5-6
J gene: TRBJ2-1
CDR3 length: 14
clone size: few
D gene: NA
CDR3 protein: CASSLGEPYNEQFF
CDR3 DNA: TGTGCCAGCAGCTTGGGGGAGCCATACAATGAGCAGTTCTTC

V gene: TRBV20-1
J gene: TRBJ2-3
CDR3 length: 11
clone size: NA
D gene: NA
CDR3 protein: CSADRVDTQYF
CDR3 DNA: TGCAGTGCTGACCGGGTTGATACGCAGTATTTT

V gene: TRBV6-5
J gene: TRBJ2-7
CDR3 length: 14
clone size: few
D gene: NA
CDR3 protein: CASSLRRDGYEQYF
CDR3 DNA: TGTGCCAGCAGTTTACGACGGGACGGCTACGAGCAGTACTTC

V gene: TRBV5-6
J gene: TRBJ2-2
CDR3 length: 16
clone size: few
D gene: NA
CDR3 protein: CASSVWTTFGTGELFF
CDR3 DNA: TGTGCCAGCAGCGTGTGGACGACATTTGGCACCGGGGAGCTGTTTTTT

V gene: TRBV5-5
J gene: TRBJ2-3
CDR3 length: 11
clone size: NA
D gene: NA
CDR3 protein: CASSIVDTQYF
CDR3 DNA: TGTGCCAGCAGCATAGTTGATACGCAGTATTTT

V gene: TRBV5-1
J gene: TRBJ2-3
CDR3 length: 15
clone size: many
D gene: NA
CDR3 protein: CASSLSDRTTDTQYF
CDR3 DNA: TGCGCCAGCAGCTTGAGTGACAGGACAACAGATACGCAGTATTTT

V gene: TRBV30
J gene: TRBJ1-2
CDR3 length: 13
clone size: few
D gene: NA
CDR3 protein: CAWTKGTFYGYTF
CDR3 DNA: TGTGCCTGGACTAAGGGTACCTTCTATGGCTACACCTTC

V gene: TRBV7-2
J gene: TRBJ2-7
CDR3 length: 15
clone size: many
D gene: TRBD1
CDR3 protein: CASSPGTGASYEQYF
CDR3 DNA: TGTGCCAGCAGCCCCGGGACAGGAGCCTCCTACGAGCAGTACTTC

V gene: TRBV6-5
J gene: TRBJ2-2
CDR3 length: 13
clone size: few
D gene: NA
CDR3 protein: CASSYSRRGELFF
CDR3 DNA: TGTGCCAGCAGTTACTCGCGGAGGGGGGAGCTGTTTTTT

V gene: TRBV30
J gene: TRBJ1-5
CDR3 length: 12
clone size: few
D gene: TRBD1
CDR3 protein: CAWGTGNQPQHF
CDR3 DNA: TGTGCCTGGGGGACAGGCAATCAGCCCCAGCATTTT

V gene: TRBV20-1
J gene: TRBJ2-7
CDR3 length: 13
clone size: few
D gene: NA
CDR3 protein: CSASSLISYEQYF
CDR3 DNA: TGCAGTGCTAGCAGCTTAATCTCCTACGAGCAGTACTTC

V gene: TRBV4-3
J gene: TRBJ2-7
CDR3 length: 14
clone size: NA
D gene: NA
CDR3 protein: CASSQERGPSEQYF
CDR3 DNA: TGCGCCAGCAGCCAAGAACGGGGGCCTAGCGAGCAGTACTTC

V gene: TRBV5-4
J gene: TRBJ2-2
CDR3 length: 15
clone size: few
D gene: NA
CDR3 protein: CASSSPTGPTGELFF
CDR3 DNA: TGTGCCAGCAGCTCCCCTACGGGCCCGACCGGGGAGCTGTTTTTT

V gene: TRBV7-2
J gene: TRBJ1-6
CDR3 length: 14
clone size: NA
D gene: NA
CDR3 protein: CASSFAGNNSPLHF
CDR3 DNA: TGTGCCAGCAGCTTCGCGGGAAATAATTCACCCCTCCACTTT

V gene: TRBV10-2
J gene: TRBJ2-5
CDR3 length: 12
clone size: few
D gene: TRBD1
CDR3 protein: CASHPGQGTGHF
CDR3 DNA: TGCGCCAGCCATCCGGGACAGGGGACGGGGCACTTC

V gene: TRBV29-1
J gene: TRBJ1-4
CDR3 length: 11
clone size: NA
D gene: NA
CDR3 protein: CSVGQNEKLFF
CDR3 DNA: TGCAGCGTAGGACAGAATGAAAAACTGTTTTTT

V gene: TRBV7-2
J gene: TRBJ1-1
CDR3 length: 16
clone size: NA
D gene: NA
CDR3 protein: CASSLAGTYMNTEAFF
CDR3 DNA: TGTGCCAGCAGCTTGGCAGGGACATACATGAACACTGAAGCTTTCTTT

V gene: TRBV6-2/TRBV6-3
J gene: TRBJ2-1
CDR3 length: 12
clone size: NA
D gene: NA
CDR3 protein: CASASSYNEQFF
CDR3 DNA: TGTGCCAGCGCGAGCTCCTACAATGAGCAGTTCTTC

V gene: TRBV29-1
J gene: TRBJ1-2
CDR3 length: 14
clone size: few
D gene: TRBD1
CDR3 protein: CSVATGTGDYGYTF
CDR3 DNA: TGCAGCGTAGCTACCGGGACAGGGGACTATGGCTACACCTTC

V gene: TRBV4-3
J gene: TRBJ2-1
CDR3 length: 15
clone size: many
D gene: NA
CDR3 protein: CASSQGLGTPNEQFF
CDR3 DNA: TGCGCCAGCAGCCAAGGACTAGGAACCCCCAATGAGCAGTTCTTC

V gene: TRBV9
J gene: TRBJ2-7
CDR3 length: 14
clone size: few
D gene: NA
CDR3 protein: CASSVEDGSYEQYF
CDR3 DNA: TGTGCCAGCAGCGTAGAAGACGGATCCTACGAGCAGTACTTC

V gene: TRBV27
J gene: TRBJ2-5
CDR3 length: 12
clone size: NA
D gene: NA
CDR3 protein: CASRRAVETQYF
CDR3 DNA: TGTGCCAGCCGGCGGGCCGTAGAGACCCAGTACTTC

V gene: TRBV7-3
J gene: TRBJ1-2
CDR3 length: 16
clone size: NA
D gene: NA
CDR3 protein: CASSPAGGRGSYGYTF
CDR3 DNA: TGTGCCAGCAGCCCTGCTGGGGGGCGGGGGAGCTATGGCTACACCTTC

V gene: TRBV7-2
J gene: TRBJ2-1
CDR3 length: 16
clone size: few
D gene: TRBD2
CDR3 protein: CASSLGGRGGYNEQFF
CDR3 DNA: TGTGCCAGCAGCTTAGGCGGGAGGGGGGGTTACAATGAGCAGTTCTTC

V gene: TRBV20-1
J gene: TRBJ2-1
CDR3 length: 12
clone size: many
D gene: TRBD2
CDR3 protein: CSADRGGNEQFF
CDR3 DNA: TGCAGTGCCGATCGGGGAGGGAATGAGCAGTTCTTC

V gene: TRBV5-1
J gene: TRBJ2-1
CDR3 length: 15
clone size: NA
D gene: TRBD2
CDR3 protein: CASSLFDGGDNEQFF
CDR3 DNA: TGCGCCAGCAGCTTGTTCGACGGGGGGGACAATGAGCAGTTCTTC

V gene: TRBV5-1
J gene: TRBJ2-7
CDR3 length: 12
clone size: few
D gene: NA
CDR3 protein: CASSPGWDEQYF
CDR3 DNA: TGCGCCAGCAGCCCGGGATGGGACGAGCAGTACTTC

V gene: TRBV28
J gene: TRBJ2-4
CDR3 length: 13
clone size: NA
D gene: NA
CDR3 protein: CASISATGNIQYF
CDR3 DNA: TGTGCCAGCATTTCCGCCACCGGGAACATTCAGTACTTC

V gene: TRBV6-1
J gene: TRBJ2-2
CDR3 length: 14
clone size: few
D gene: TRBD2
CDR3 protein: CASSEPSGPGELFF
CDR3 DNA: TGTGCCAGCAGTGAGCCTAGCGGGCCCGGGGAGCTGTTTTTT

V gene: TRBV15
J gene: TRBJ1-5
CDR3 length: 15
clone size: NA
D gene: NA
CDR3 protein: CATSSGTPSAQPQHF
CDR3 DNA: TGTGCCACCAGCAGTGGGACCCCTTCGGCTCAGCCCCAGCATTTT

V gene: TRBV10-3
J gene: TRBJ2-3
CDR3 length: 13
clone size: NA
D gene: NA
CDR3 protein: CAISEGITDTQYF
CDR3 DNA: TGTGCCATCAGTGAGGGGATCACAGATACGCAGTATTTT

V gene: TRBV5-1
J gene: TRBJ1-2
CDR3 length: 14
clone size: few
D gene: TRBD1
CDR3 protein: CASRQATGGYGYTF
CDR3 DNA: TGCGCCAGCAGGCAGGCGACAGGGGGCTATGGCTACACCTTC

V gene: TRBV20-1
J gene: TRBJ2-5
CDR3 length: 13
clone size: few
D gene: TRBD2
CDR3 protein: CSASRLAFETQYF
CDR3 DNA: TGCAGTGCTAGCAGACTAGCGTTCGAGACCCAGTACTTC

V gene: TRBV20-1
J gene: TRBJ2-7
CDR3 length: 15
clone size: NA
D gene: NA
CDR3 protein: CSATTPRDLSYEQYF
CDR3 DNA: TGCAGTGCTACAACACCCCGGGACCTATCATACGAGCAGTACTTC

V gene: TRBV6-1
J gene: TRBJ2-1
CDR3 length: 14
clone size: NA
D gene: TRBD2
CDR3 protein: CASRGLAANNEQFF
CDR3 DNA: TGTGCCAGCAGGGGACTAGCAGCAAACAATGAGCAGTTCTTC

V gene: TRBV29-1
J gene: TRBJ2-1
CDR3 length: 14
clone size: few
D gene: TRBD1
CDR3 protein: CSVVDRGLYNEQFF
CDR3 DNA: TGCAGCGTTGTCGACAGGGGCCTCTACAATGAGCAGTTCTTC